These 5 T cell receptor beta chains were sequenced from one sample in a study of T-cell memory formation after mild COVID-19. TCRdb reprocessed the 5' RACE reads via MiXCR and lists one record per CDR3 protein. The sample lists 250,000 to 300,000 distinct CDR3 sequences, around 15% occurring once. The source material was PBMCs or a T cell subset sorted from them (not recorded which). The source is a young man who had mild COVID-19 (a few samples of this study predate the infection). Cell type and time point are not known.

This clonotype was seen more than once but under ten times. The chain uses TRBV11-2 and TRBJ1-4; TRBD1 matches at 9 bases. The CDR3 is 15 residues long. Germline assignment: CDR1 SGHAT and CDR2 FQNNGV. V trimming: 5 bases; J trimming: 6 bases; junction bases outside the gene matches: 7. The CDR3 DNA reads as TGTGCCAGCAGCGATCCGGGACAGGGTTATGAAAAACTGTTTTTT. As protein: CASSDPGQGYEKLFF. The whole variable domain, filled in from reference TRBV11-2 and TRBJ1-4, reads EAGVAQSPRYKIIEKRQSVAFWCNPISGHATLYWYQQILGQGPKLLIQFQNNGVVDDSQLPKDRFSAERLKGVDSTLKIQPAKLEDSAVYLCASSDPGQGYEKLFFGSGTQLSVL.

This clonotype showed up just a few times. The chain recombines TRBV27 with TRBJ1-5; D perhaps matches TRBD1 (5 bases). The CDR3 totals 13 residues. The germline CDR1 and CDR2 sequences are MNHEY and SMNVEV (reference sequence). Trimming removed 7 bases at V and 7 bases at J, with 14 bases between. This CDR3 is CASKSQGSQPQHF. CDR3 bases: TGTGCCAGCAAAAGCCAGGGCAGCCAGCCCCAGCATTTT.

V and J are TRBV7-9 and TRBJ2-7; no firm D call. Germline V gene data show CDR1 as SEHNR and CDR2 as FQNEAQ (reference sequence). Trimming shortened V by 4 bases and J by 3 bases, and 10 bases separated the two germline ends. The CDR3 runs to 13 residues. The CDR3 protein is CASSSFKGYEQYV. In nucleotides, the CDR3 is TGTGCCAGCAGCTCATTTAAAGGCTACGAGCAGTACGTC.

This clonotype was seen only once. At one boundary the junction diverges from the germline segment, which might be a read error. This chain uses TRBV20-1 with TRBJ2-5, with D perhaps matching TRBD2 (7 bases). In germline, CDR1 is DFQATT, CDR2 SNEGSKA (reference sequence). This CDR3 is built from 14 residues. The CDR3 protein is CSARGGGSGETQYF. CDR3 DNA: TGCAGTGCGAGAGGGGGGGGCTCCGGGGAGACCCAGTACTTC.

V and J are TRBV5-1 and TRBJ2-2, with a possible D match to TRBD1 (5 bases). With 6 bases removed from V and 5 bases from J, the gap between germline ends came to 11 bases. This CDR3 region has 13 residues. Germline V gene lookup returns CDR1 SGHRS and CDR2 YFSETQ. DNA for the CDR3: TGCGCCAGCACCAACCAGGGTACCGGGGAGCTGTTTTTT. Encoded protein: CASTNQGTGELFF.